This is a list of T cell receptor beta chains from one sample in a study of cytomegalovirus exposure and HLA in healthy donors. Assay: immunoSEQ multiplex PCR; the TCRdb copy retains only in-frame clones and omits some. The sample includes 150,000 to 200,000 clones, over 70% seen only once; the top ten take roughly 1.5%. The sequencing input was PBMCs. Receptors originate from a man aged 18 to 29 in good health and CMV-seronegative. Each CDR3 is given with its conserved first and last residue. A D gene is named only where the DNA matches it firmly.

TRBJ2-7 TRBV11-1 . CASSFRPSSYEQYF TGTGCCAGCAGCTTTCGGCCTAGTTCCTACGAGCAGTACTTC
TRBJ2-5 TRBV9 . CASSVGPGGRGETQYF TGTGCCAGCAGCGTAGGCCCCGGGGGGCGTGGGGAGACCCAGTACTTC
TRBJ1-3 TRBV30 . CAWTVSGNTIYF TGTGCCTGGACAGTCTCTGGAAACACCATATATTTT
TRBJ1-6 TRBV30 TRBD1 CACDRGPSPLHF TGTGCCTGCGACAGGGGTCCTTCACCCCTCCACTTT
TRBJ1-2 TRBV4-3 TRBD1 CASSHGTANYGYTF TGCGCCAGCAGCCACGGGACAGCCAACTATGGCTACACCTTC
TRBJ2-5 TRBV27 TRBD2 CASRGLVSETQYF TGTGCCAGCAGAGGACTAGTCTCAGAGACCCAGTACTTC
TRBJ1-1 TRBV27 TRBD1 CASSLGQGWGNTEAFF TGTGCCAGCAGTTTAGGACAGGGATGGGGGAACACTGAAGCTTTCTTT
TRBJ2-7 TRBV9 . CASSKGLAYEQYF TGTGCCAGCAGCAAAGGACTGGCCTACGAGCAGTACTTC
TRBJ2-1 TRBV5-1 . CASRYRDSVYNEQFF TGCGCCAGCAGATACAGGGATTCGGTCTACAATGAGCAGTTCTTC
TRBJ2-2 TRBV5-8 TRBD2 CASSGGLGVNTGELFF TGTGCCAGCAGCGGGGGACTAGGGGTTAACACCGGGGAGCTGTTTTTT